Shown below are 7 T cell receptor beta chains from a single sample sequenced in a study of T cell repertoires in cytomegalovirus infection. These TCRs are of unknown antigen specificity. Each CDR3 protein gets one entry after TCRdb re-called the reads with MiXCR. This table has some 130,000 distinct CDR3 sequences, 20% to 30% appearing once. The specimen was PBMCs, sequenced either directly or after in vitro stimulation (not recorded which). These receptor sequences come from a human donor in good health (CMV status not recorded). Some clones in this sample may be carry-over from other donors' samples.

This clonotype was picked up a small number of times. This chain links TRBV20-1 with TRBJ2-3; TRBD1 agrees at 11 bases. This CDR3 has 14 amino acids. V was pared by 6 bases and J by 2 bases, with 4 bases of the junction left unmatched. Germline V gene lookup returns CDR1 DFQATT and CDR2 SNEGSKA (reference sequence). Here the CDR3 DNA reads TGCAGTGCGACGGGACAGGGGGTCACAGATACGCAGTATTTT. This encodes CSATGQGVTDTQYF.

The V call is TRBV4-1, the J call TRBJ1-4; D gene unclear. The CDR3 consists of 14 residues. V was trimmed by 2 bases and J by 8 bases, leaving 12 bases between them. Germline assignment: CDR1 MGHRA and CDR2 YSYEKL. The CDR3: CASSQRAVGEKLFF. Written as DNA, the CDR3 is TGCGCCAGCAGCCAACGGGCGGTGGGGGAAAAACTGTTTTTT.

This clonotype was observed a handful of times. V usage is TRBV11-3 and J usage is TRBJ1-1, with D unclear. CDR1 and CDR2 from the germline V gene are SGHNT and YENEEA. Deletions cut 6 bases from V and 1 base from J, with 15 bases between. The CDR3 is 15 amino acids. In DNA form, the CDR3 reads TGTGCCAGCAGTTTCGGACCGTTAGGGAACACTGAAGCTTTCTTT. Protein product: CASSFGPLGNTEAFF.

J is TRBJ2-5 and V is TRBV29-1; D tentatively fits TRBD1 or TRBD2 (6 bases each). Trimming shortened V by 4 bases and J by 11 bases, and 17 bases separated the two germline ends. Germline-derived CDR1 and CDR2 are SQVTM and ANQGSEA. The CDR3 totals 12 residues. The CDR3 region has the DNA TGCAGCGTTGTCCCCAGGGGCGGGAAACAGTACTTC. This gives the protein CSVVPRGGKQYF.

This clonotype was counted only a few times. The rearrangement joins TRBV6-5 to TRBJ2-7; D may correspond to TRBD1 or TRBD2 (5 bases each). In germline, CDR1 is MNHEY, CDR2 SVGAGI. V was cut by 2 bases and J by 2 bases, with 13 bases left in between. This CDR3 comprises 15 residues. CDR3 DNA: TGTGCCAGCAGTTACCTGGGGGAAGGTACCTACGAGCAGTACTTC. Its translation is CASSYLGEGTYEQYF.

This clonotype was counted only a few times. The chain is built from TRBV2 and TRBJ2-7; TRBD1 matches 7 bases. The CDR3 consists of 14 residues. V gave up 7 bases and J gave up 2 bases; unmatched junction bases: 8. Germline CDR1 reads SNHLY; CDR2 reads FYNNEI. The chain's CDR3 is CASTMTGIAYEQYV. CDR3 nucleotide sequence: TGTGCCAGCACTATGACAGGGATCGCCTACGAGCAGTACGTC.

This clonotype has a count of ten or more. The chain is built from TRBV7-8 and TRBJ2-5, with 7 positions matching TRBD2. This CDR3 contains 14 residues. The V segment lost 6 bases and the J segment 0 bases; nucleotides outside the gene matches: 4. Germline CDR1 SGHVS, CDR2 FQNEAQ. The CDR3 DNA follows: TGTGCCAGCAGGGGGGGGTGGTACCAAGAGACCCAGTACTTC. Translation gives CASRGGWYQETQYF.